The present entry profiles one TCR beta chain with its context. This CDR3 comprises 13 residues. V was clipped by 5 bases and J by 7 bases, with 11 bases between them. Germline V lookup: CDR1 SGHDN, CDR2 FVKESK. This sample was taken from a study of blood T cell repertoires in COVID-19. Per the study methods: Reference gene primer amplification gave nucleated cell count estimates. The assay was immunoSEQ multiplex PCR, and TCRdb's table has in-frame clones only and misses some. V and J calls and clone size are as listed in that table; D and trimming were resolved from the DNA. The data hold 45,000 to 55,000 clones, with approximately 84% observed a single time.

The TCR was taken from a human donor with active or convalescent COVID-19. The donor label of this sample is uncertain. The sequenced material came from peripheral blood. The chain links TRBV14 to TRBJ2-2; tentatively, D is TRBD2 (6 bases). CDR3 coding DNA: TGTGCCAGCAGCTATAGGGAGGTCGGGGAGCTGTTTTTT. It codes for CASSYREVGELFF.